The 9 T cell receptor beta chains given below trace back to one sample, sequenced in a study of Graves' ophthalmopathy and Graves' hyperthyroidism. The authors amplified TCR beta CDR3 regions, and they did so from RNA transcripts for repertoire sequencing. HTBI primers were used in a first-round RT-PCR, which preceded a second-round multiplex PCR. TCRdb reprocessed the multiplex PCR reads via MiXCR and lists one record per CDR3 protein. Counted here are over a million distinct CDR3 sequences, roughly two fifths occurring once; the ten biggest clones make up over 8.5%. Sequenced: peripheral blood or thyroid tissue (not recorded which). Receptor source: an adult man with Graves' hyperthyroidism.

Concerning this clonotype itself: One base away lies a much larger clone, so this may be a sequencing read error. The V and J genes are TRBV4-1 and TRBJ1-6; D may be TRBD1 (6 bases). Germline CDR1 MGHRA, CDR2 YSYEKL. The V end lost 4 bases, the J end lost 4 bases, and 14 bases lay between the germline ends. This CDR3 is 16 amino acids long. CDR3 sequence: CASSRDGGSYNSPLHF. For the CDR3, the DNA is TGCGCCAGCAGCCGAGATGGGGGCTCGTATAATTCACCCCTCCACTTT.

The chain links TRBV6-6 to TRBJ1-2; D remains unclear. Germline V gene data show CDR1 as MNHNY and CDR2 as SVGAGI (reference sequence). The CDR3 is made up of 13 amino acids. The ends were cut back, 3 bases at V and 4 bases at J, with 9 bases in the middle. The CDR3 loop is CASSYEGRYGYTF. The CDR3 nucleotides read TGTGCCAGCAGTTATGAGGGTCGCTATGGCTACACCTTC.

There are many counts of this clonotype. In DNA form, the CDR3 reads TGTGCCAGTAGTATATTGGAGCTCCCAGGACAAGCTTTCTTT. Encoded protein: CASSILELPGQAFF. The chain couples TRBV19 to TRBJ1-1; D gene unclear. The CDR3 consists of 14 residues. Deletions cut 2 bases from V and 9 bases from J, with 16 bases between. Germline CDR1 and CDR2: LNHDA and SQIVND (reference sequence). The full variable domain, rest sourced from reference TRBV19 and TRBJ1-1, is DGGITQSPKYLFRKEGQNVTLSCEQNLNHDAMYWYRQDPGQGLRLIYYSQIVNDFQKGDIAEGYSVSREKKESFPLTVTSAQKNPTAFYLCASSILELPGQAFFGQGTRLTVV.

The CDR3 sequence is CASRSPGQGESPLHF. CDR3 coding DNA: TGTGCCAGCAGGTCACCGGGACAGGGGGAATCACCCCTCCACTTT. The J gene is TRBJ1-6, the V gene TRBV10-3; 11 nucleotides line up with TRBD1. CDR3 size: 15 residues. V was clipped by 10 bases and J by 10 bases; unmatched bases: 12. Germline V gene sequence: CDR1 ENHRY, CDR2 SYGVKD.

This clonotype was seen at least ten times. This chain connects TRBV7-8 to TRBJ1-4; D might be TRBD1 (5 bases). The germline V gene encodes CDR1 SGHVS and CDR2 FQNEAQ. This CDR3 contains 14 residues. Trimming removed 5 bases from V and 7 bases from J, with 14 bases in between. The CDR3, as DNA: TGTGCCAGCAGCCCTGGGGGGGTCGGTGAAAAACTGTTTTTT. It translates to CASSPGGVGEKLFF.

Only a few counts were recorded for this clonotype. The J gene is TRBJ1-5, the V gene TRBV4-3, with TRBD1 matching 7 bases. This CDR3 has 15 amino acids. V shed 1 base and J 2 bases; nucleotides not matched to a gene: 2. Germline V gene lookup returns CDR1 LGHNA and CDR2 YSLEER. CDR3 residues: CASSQATGGNQPQHF. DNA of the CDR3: TGCGCCAGCAGCCAAGCTACAGGGGGCAATCAGCCCCAGCATTTT.

The CDR3: CSVFAGARELFF. For the CDR3, the DNA is TGCAGCGTTTTCGCCGGAGCCCGGGAGCTGTTTTTT. The J gene is TRBJ2-2, the V gene TRBV29-1, with D uncertain. The V end lost 5 bases, the J end lost 9 bases, and 13 bases lay between the germline ends. Germline CDR1 and CDR2: SQVTM and ANQGSEA. The CDR3 has 12 residues.

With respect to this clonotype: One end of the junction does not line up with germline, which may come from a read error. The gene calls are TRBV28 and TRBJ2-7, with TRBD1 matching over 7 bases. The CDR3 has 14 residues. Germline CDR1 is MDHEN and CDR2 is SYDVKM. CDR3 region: CARSYRGRPYEQYF. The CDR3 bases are TGTGCCAGAAGTTACAGGGGCAGGCCCTACGAGCAGTACTTC.

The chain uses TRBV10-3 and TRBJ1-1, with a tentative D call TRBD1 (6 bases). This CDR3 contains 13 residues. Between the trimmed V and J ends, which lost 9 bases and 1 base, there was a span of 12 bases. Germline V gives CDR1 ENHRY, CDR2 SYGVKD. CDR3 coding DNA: TGTGCCATTAAAAGGGGGGGGAACACTGAAGCTTTCTTT. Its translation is CAIKRGGNTEAFF.